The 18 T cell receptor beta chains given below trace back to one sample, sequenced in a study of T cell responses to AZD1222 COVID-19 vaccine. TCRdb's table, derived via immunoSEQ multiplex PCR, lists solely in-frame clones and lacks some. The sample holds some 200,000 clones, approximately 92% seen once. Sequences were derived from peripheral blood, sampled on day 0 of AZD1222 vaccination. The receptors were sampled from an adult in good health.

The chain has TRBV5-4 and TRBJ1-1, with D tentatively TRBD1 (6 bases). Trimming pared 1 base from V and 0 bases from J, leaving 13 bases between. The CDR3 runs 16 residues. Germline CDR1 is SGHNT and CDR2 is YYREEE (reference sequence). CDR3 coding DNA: TGTGCCAGCAGCTTGAAGTCAGGGGCCCTGAACACTGAAGCTTTCTTT. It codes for CASSLKSGALNTEAFF.

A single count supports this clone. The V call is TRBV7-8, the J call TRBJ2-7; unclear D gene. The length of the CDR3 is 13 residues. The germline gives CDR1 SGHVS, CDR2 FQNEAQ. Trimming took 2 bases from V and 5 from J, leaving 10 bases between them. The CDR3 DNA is TGTGCCAGCAGCTTAATCAGGAAGGACGAGCAGTACGTC. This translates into CASSLIRKDEQYV.

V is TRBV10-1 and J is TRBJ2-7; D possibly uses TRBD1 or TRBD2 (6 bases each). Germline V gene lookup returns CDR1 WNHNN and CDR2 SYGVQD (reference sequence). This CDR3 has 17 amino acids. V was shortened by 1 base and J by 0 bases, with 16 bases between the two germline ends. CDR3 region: CASSEWGAGGISYEQYF. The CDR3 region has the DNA TGCGCCAGCAGTGAGTGGGGGGCCGGCGGAATCTCCTACGAGCAGTACTTC.

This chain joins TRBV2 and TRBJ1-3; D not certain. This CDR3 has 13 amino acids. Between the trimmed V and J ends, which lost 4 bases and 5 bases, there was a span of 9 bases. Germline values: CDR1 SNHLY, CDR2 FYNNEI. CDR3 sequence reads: CASSVGERNTIYF. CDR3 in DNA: TGTGCCAGCAGTGTGGGAGAGCGAAACACCATATATTTT.

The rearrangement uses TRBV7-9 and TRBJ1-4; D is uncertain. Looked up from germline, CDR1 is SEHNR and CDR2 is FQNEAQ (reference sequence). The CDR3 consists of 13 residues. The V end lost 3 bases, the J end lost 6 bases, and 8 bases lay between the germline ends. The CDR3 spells CASSLFGDEKLFF. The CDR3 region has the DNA TGTGCCAGCAGCTTGTTCGGGGATGAAAAACTGTTTTTT. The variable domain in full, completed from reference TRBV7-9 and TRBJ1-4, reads DTGVSQNPRHKITKRGQNVTFRCDPISEHNRLYWYRQTLGQGPEFLTYFQNEAQLEKSRLLSDRFSAERPKGSFSTLEIQRTEQGDSAMYLCASSLFGDEKLFFGSGTQLSVL.

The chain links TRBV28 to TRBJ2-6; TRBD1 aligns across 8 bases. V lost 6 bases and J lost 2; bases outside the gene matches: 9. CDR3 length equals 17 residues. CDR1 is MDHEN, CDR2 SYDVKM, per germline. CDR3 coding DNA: TGTGCCAGCAGCTCAGGGGGCATAGTACCTGGGGCCAACGTCCTGACTTTC. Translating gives CASSSGGIVPGANVLTF. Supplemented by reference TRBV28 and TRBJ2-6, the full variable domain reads DVKVTQSSRYLVKRTGEKVFLECVQDMDHENMFWYRQDPGLGLRLIYFSYDVKMKEKGDIPEGYSVSREKKERFSLILESASTNQTSMYLCASSSGGIVPGANVLTFGAGSRLTVL.

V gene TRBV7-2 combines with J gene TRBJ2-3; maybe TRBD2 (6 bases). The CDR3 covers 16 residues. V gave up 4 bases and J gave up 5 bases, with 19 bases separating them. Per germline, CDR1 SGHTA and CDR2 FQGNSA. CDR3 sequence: CASSSIARAGRDTQYF. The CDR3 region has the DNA TGTGCCAGCAGCTCGATCGCCCGAGCGGGTAGAGATACGCAGTATTTT.

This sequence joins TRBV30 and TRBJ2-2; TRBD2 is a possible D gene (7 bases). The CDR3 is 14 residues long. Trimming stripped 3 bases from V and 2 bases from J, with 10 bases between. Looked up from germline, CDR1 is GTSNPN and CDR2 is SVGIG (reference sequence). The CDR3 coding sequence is TGTGCCTGGAGCTGGGGGGGCAACACCGGGGAGCTGTTTTTT. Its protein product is CAWSWGGNTGELFF. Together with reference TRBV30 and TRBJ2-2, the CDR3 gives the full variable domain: SQTIHQWPATLVQPVGSPLSLECTVEGTSNPNLYWYRQAAGRGLQLLFYSVGIGQISSEVPQNLSASRPQDRQFILSSKKLLLSDSGFYLCAWSWGGNTGELFFGEGSRLTVL.

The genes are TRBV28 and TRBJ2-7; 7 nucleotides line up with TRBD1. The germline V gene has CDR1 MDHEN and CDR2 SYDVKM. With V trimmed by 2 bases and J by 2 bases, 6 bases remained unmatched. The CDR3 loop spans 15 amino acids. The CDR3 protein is CASSLGGQGAYEQYV. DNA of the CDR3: TGTGCCAGCAGTTTAGGTGGGCAGGGGGCCTACGAGCAGTACGTC.

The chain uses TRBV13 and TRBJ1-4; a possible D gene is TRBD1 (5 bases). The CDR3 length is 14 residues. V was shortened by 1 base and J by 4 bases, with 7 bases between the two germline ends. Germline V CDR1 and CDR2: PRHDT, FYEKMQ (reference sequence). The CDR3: CASSLAGGNEKLFF. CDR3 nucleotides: TGTGCCAGCAGCTTAGCGGGGGGTAATGAAAAACTGTTTTTT.

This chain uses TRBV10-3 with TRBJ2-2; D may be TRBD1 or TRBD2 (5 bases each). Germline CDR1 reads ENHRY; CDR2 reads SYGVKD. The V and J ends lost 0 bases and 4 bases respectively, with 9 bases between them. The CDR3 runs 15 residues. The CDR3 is CAISESGRTTGELFF. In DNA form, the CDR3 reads TGTGCCATCAGTGAGTCGGGACGAACCACCGGGGAGCTGTTTTTT.

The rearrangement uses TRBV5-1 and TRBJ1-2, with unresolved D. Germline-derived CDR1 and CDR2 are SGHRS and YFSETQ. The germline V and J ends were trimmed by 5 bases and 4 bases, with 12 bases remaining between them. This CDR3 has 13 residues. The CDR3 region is CASSPDTGYGYTF. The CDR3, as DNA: TGCGCCAGCAGTCCCGACACCGGCTATGGCTACACCTTC.

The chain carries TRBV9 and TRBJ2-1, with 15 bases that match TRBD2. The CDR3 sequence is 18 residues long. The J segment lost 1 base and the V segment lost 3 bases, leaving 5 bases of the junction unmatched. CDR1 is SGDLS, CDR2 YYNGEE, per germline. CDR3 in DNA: TGTGCCAGCAGCGAGGGACTAGCGGGAGGAAGGTCCTACAATGAGCAGTTCTTC. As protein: CASSEGLAGGRSYNEQFF.

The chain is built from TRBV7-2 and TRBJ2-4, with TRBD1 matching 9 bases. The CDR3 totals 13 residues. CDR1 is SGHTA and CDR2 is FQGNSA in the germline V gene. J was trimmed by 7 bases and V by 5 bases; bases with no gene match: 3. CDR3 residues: CASSTGQGNIQYF. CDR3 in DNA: TGTGCCAGCAGCACCGGACAGGGGAACATTCAGTACTTC.

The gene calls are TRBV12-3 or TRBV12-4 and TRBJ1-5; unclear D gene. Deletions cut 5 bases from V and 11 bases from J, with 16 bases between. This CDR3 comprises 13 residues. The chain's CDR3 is CASSLGEGRAQHF. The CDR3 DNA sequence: TGTGCCAGCAGTCTCGGGGAAGGAAGGGCCCAGCATTTT.

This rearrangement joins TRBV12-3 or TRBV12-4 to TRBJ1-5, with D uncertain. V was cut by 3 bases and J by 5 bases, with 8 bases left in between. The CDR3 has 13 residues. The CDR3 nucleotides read TGTGCCAGCAGTTTCGGAGGGTATCAGCCCCAGCATTTT. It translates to CASSFGGYQPQHF.

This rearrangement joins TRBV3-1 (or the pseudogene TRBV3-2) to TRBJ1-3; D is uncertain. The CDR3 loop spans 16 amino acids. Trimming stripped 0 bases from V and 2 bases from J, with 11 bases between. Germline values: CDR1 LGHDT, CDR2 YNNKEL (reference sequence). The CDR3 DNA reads TGTGCCAGCAGCCAAGATCTAAGTGCTACTGGAAACACCATATATTTT. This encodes CASSQDLSATGNTIYF.

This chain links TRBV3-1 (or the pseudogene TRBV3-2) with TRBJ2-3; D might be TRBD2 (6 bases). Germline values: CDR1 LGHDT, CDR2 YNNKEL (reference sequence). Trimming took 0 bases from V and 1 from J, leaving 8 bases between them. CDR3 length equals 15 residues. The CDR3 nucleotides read TGTGCCAGCAGCCAAGACGGGGAGGGCACAGATACGCAGTATTTT. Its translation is CASSQDGEGTDTQYF.